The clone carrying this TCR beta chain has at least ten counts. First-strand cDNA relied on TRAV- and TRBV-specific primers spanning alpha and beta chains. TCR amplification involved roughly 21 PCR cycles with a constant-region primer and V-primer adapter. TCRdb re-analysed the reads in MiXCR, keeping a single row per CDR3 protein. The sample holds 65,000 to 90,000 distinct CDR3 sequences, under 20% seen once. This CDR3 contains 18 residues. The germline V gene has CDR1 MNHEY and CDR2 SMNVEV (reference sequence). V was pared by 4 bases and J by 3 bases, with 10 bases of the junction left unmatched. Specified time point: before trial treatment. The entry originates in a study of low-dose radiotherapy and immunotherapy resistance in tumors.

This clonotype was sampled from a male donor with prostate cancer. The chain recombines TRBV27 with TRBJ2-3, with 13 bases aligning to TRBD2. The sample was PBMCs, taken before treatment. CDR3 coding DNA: TGTGCCAGCAGTTCCCGACTAGCGGGAGGTTCCATTACAGATACGCAGTATTTT. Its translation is CASSSRLAGGSITDTQYF.